The clone carrying this T cell receptor beta chain showed up just once. Profiling relied on immunoSEQ multiplex PCR, and the TCRdb table lists in-frame clones only, not all of them. Of some 740,000 clones detected, over 90% appear once; the ten largest clones hold under 30%. The sample originates from a study of shared clonotypes between healthy human individuals. Selected positively for CCR7 and CD45RO-negative, naive CD8 cells excluded terminally differentiated effector memory CD45RA+ cells. The study drew its donors from healthy HIV-negative adults without recent acute infections or vaccinations. The sample comprised naive CD8+ T cells sorted from blood. The receptor was derived from a man aged 25-45 years in good health.

The CDR3 nucleotides read TGCGCCAGCAGCCAAGAGCTGCCGAATTACAATGAGCAGTTCTTC. It yields the protein CASSQELPNYNEQFF. The chain links TRBV4-1 to TRBJ2-1; D gene uncertain. The V and J ends lost 0 bases and 4 bases respectively, with 10 bases between them. Germline CDR1 MGHRA, CDR2 YSYEKL. This CDR3 is 15 amino acids long.